Listed below are T cell receptor beta chains from one sample, sequenced in a study of blood T cell repertoires in COVID-19. TCRdb keeps only in-frame clones here, not all; method: immunoSEQ multiplex PCR. There are more than 400,000 clones in the sample; about 92% occur only once, and approximately 0.55% lies in the top ten. The source material was PBMCs or T cells enriched from blood (not recorded which). These receptors all stem from a man aged 18 to 30 who had recovered from COVID-19. Both conserved end residues are part of each CDR3. D genes are given only for firm matches. The size of a clone is reported for some rows only, either as once, few or many, or as a class for expanded clones.

v_call,d_call,clone_size,j_call,cdr3_aa,cdr3_nt
TRBV5-1,TRBD1,-,TRBJ1-1,CASSLEGQPNTEAFF,TGCGCCAGCAGCTTGGAGGGACAGCCGAACACTGAAGCTTTCTTT
TRBV2,TRBD1,-,TRBJ1-2,CASSSTGVRYYGYTF,TGTGCCAGCAGTTCGACAGGGGTGAGATACTATGGCTACACCTTC
TRBV7-2,-,-,TRBJ1-2,CASSPDRFYGYTF,TGTGCCAGCAGCCCTGACAGGTTCTATGGCTACACCTTC
TRBV5-1,TRBD2,-,TRBJ2-1,CASSRAGTSVTNEQFF,TGCGCCAGCAGCCGGGCCGGGACTAGCGTGACCAATGAGCAGTTCTTC
TRBV19,-,few,TRBJ1-2,CASSTDRNYGYTF,TGTGCCAGTAGTACCGACAGGAACTATGGCTACACCTTC
TRBV24-1,TRBD1,-,TRBJ1-2,CATSSTGAGDYGYTF,TGTGCCACCAGTTCGACAGGGGCTGGGGACTATGGCTACACCTTC
TRBV11-3,TRBD1,-,TRBJ1-1,CASSLTIARGDTEAFF,TGTGCCAGCAGCTTAACCATTGCCAGGGGGGACACTGAAGCTTTCTTT
TRBV3-1/TRBV3-2,-,-,TRBJ1-4,CASSQDSTNEKLFF,TGTGCCAGCAGCCAAGACTCCACTAATGAAAAACTGTTTTTT
TRBV30,TRBD1,-,TRBJ1-5,CAWSATRTRGQGASQPQHF,TGTGCCTGGAGTGCGACCCGAACCCGCGGACAGGGGGCAAGTCAGCCCCAGCATTTT
TRBV6-2/TRBV6-3,TRBD1,-,TRBJ2-5,CASSKWDREETQYF,TGTGCCAGCAGCAAATGGGACAGGGAAGAGACCCAGTACTTC
TRBV27,TRBD1,-,TRBJ1-3,CASSFSGTGYGNTIYF,TGTGCCAGCAGTTTTTCCGGGACAGGGTACGGAAACACCATATATTTT
TRBV3-1/TRBV3-2,TRBD1,-,TRBJ1-2,CASSPGTGYGYTF,TGTGCCAGCAGCCCCGGGACAGGCTATGGCTACACCTTC
TRBV28,-,-,TRBJ1-1,CASSRRRDGTEAFF,TGTGCCAGCAGTCGTCGCAGGGATGGCACTGAAGCTTTCTTT
TRBV7-9,TRBD1,few,TRBJ1-4,CASSLGRGTEKLFF,TGTGCCAGCAGCTTAGGCAGGGGGACTGAAAAACTGTTTTTT
TRBV3-1/TRBV3-2,TRBD1,-,TRBJ1-6,CASSLGQGKDSPLHF,TGTGCCAGCAGCCTCGGACAGGGAAAGGATTCACCCCTCCACTTT
TRBV11-2,-,-,TRBJ1-1,CASSQLTGHTEAFF,TGTGCCAGCAGTCAGCTCACAGGACACACTGAAGCTTTCTTT
TRBV27,TRBD1,-,TRBJ1-2,CASSSNNDRDYGYTF,TGTGCCAGCAGTAGTAACAACGACAGGGATTATGGCTACACCTTC
TRBV10-2,TRBD1,few,TRBJ1-3,CASNQGQGSSGRSGNTIYF,TGCGCCAGCAACCAGGGACAGGGATCCTCCGGACGCTCTGGAAACACCATATATTTT
TRBV27,TRBD2,-,TRBJ2-1,CASSPGTSGIGEQFF,TGTGCCAGCAGCCCCGGGACTAGCGGGATCGGTGAGCAGTTCTTC
TRBV9,-,-,TRBJ1-6,CASSVQGLNSPLHF,TGTGCCAGCAGCGTTCAGGGGCTTAATTCACCCCTCCACTTT
TRBV28,-,-,TRBJ2-7,CATQATYEQYF,TGTGCCACACAGGCCACCTACGAGCAGTACTTC
TRBV29-1,TRBD1,-,TRBJ2-2,CSVEFWSGGPGELFF,TGCAGCGTTGAATTCTGGTCAGGGGGACCCGGGGAGCTGTTTTTT
TRBV7-9,TRBD2,-,TRBJ2-7,CASSLVVAGAYEQYF,TGTGCCAGCAGCTTAGTGGTAGCGGGGGCCTACGAGCAGTACTTC
TRBV27,-,-,TRBJ1-4,CASSSKGVTNEKLFF,TGTGCCAGCAGCTCCAAGGGAGTCACTAATGAAAAACTGTTTTTT
TRBV5-8,-,-,TRBJ1-5,CASSPTSYPSQPQHF,TGTGCCAGCAGCCCAACATCATATCCTTCTCAGCCCCAGCATTTT
TRBV2,-,-,TRBJ2-5,CASSVVYETQYF,TGTGCCAGCAGTGTAGTTTACGAGACCCAGTACTTC
TRBV9,TRBD1,-,TRBJ1-2,CASSARTGAGYTF,TGTGCCAGCAGCGCCCGGACAGGGGCCGGCTACACCTTC
TRBV30,TRBD2,-,TRBJ2-5,CAWRPERGGQETQYF,TGTGCCTGGCGGCCCGAGCGGGGGGGCCAGGAGACCCAGTACTTC